This T cell receptor beta chain emerged from a study of T cells in Graves' hyperthyroidism and ophthalmopathy. Turning to this clonotype: This may arise from a read error, as a much more abundant clone is one base away.

Amplification of TCR beta CDR3 regions used RNA as the template. First-round RT-PCR of the TCR CDR3 relied on the HTBI primer set. TCRdb ran MiXCR on the multiplex PCR reads and lists one entry per CDR3 protein. The table records some 300,000 distinct CDR3 sequences, roughly 13% of them present only once. V shed 7 bases and J shed 0 bases, with 9 bases lying between them. Per germline, CDR1 MNHEY and CDR2 SVGEGT. The length of the CDR3 is 13 residues. The V gene is TRBV6-2 or TRBV6-3, the J gene TRBJ1-1; no reliable D call. Sequencing used blood. The sequence came from a woman in her thirties or forties with Graves' hyperthyroidism. CDR3 in DNA: TGTGCCAGCAAGTCGGGAATGAACACTGAAGCTTTCTTT. This translates into CASKSGMNTEAFF.